A selection of T cell receptor beta chains follows, all from one sample in a study of T cells after yellow fever vaccination. One entry per CDR3 protein, called by TCRdb with MiXCR from the 5' RACE reads. Of 100,000 to 150,000 distinct CDR3 sequences in the sample, 7.5% to 10% were seen once. The specimen comprised CD8+ T cells sorted from PBMCs, sampled on the day of the yellow fever booster vaccination. Every receptor here comes from a man aged 18 to 30 who received the YFV17D yellow fever vaccine. CDR3s include the opening cysteine and the closing phenylalanine or tryptophan. Each record gives: clone size, V gene, D gene, J gene, CDR3 protein, CDR3 DNA. The D gene is left open where the match is weak. For some rows the clone size is stated as once, few or many, or as a class when expanded; others skip it.

abundance: few; v_gene: TRBV9; d_gene: TRBD1; j_gene: TRBJ2-5; CDR3aa: CASSVAVQGGETQYF; CDR3nt: TGTGCCAGCAGCGTAGCAGTACAGGGGGGAGAGACCCAGTACTTC
abundance: .; v_gene: TRBV23-1; d_gene: TRBD2; j_gene: TRBJ2-1; CDR3aa: CASSPLGGTTSGDNEQFF; CDR3nt: TGCGCCAGCAGTCCCCTCGGGGGGACGACTAGCGGGGACAATGAGCAGTTCTTC
abundance: many; v_gene: TRBV4-2; d_gene: .; j_gene: TRBJ2-2; CDR3aa: CASSQPGGLRELFF; CDR3nt: TGTGCCAGCAGCCAACCAGGGGGGCTCCGGGAGCTGTTTTTT
abundance: many; v_gene: TRBV6-2/TRBV6-3; d_gene: .; j_gene: TRBJ1-5; CDR3aa: CASSYPPRQLSQHF; CDR3nt: TGTGCCAGCAGTTACCCCCCCCGACAGTTGTCCCAGCATTTT
abundance: many; v_gene: TRBV4-2; d_gene: .; j_gene: TRBJ2-7; CDR3aa: CASSPGHNSYEQYF; CDR3nt: TGTGCCAGCAGCCCGGGACACAACTCCTACGAGCAGTACTTC
abundance: .; v_gene: TRBV7-4; d_gene: TRBD2; j_gene: TRBJ2-3; CDR3aa: CASSTGLAGPTDTQYF; CDR3nt: TGTGCCAGCAGTACGGGACTAGCGGGGCCCACAGATACGCAGTATTTT
abundance: many; v_gene: TRBV28; d_gene: .; j_gene: TRBJ2-1; CDR3aa: CASRRWGLYNEQFF; CDR3nt: TGTGCCAGCAGGAGGTGGGGACTCTACAATGAGCAGTTCTTC
abundance: .; v_gene: TRBV9; d_gene: .; j_gene: TRBJ2-6; CDR3aa: CASSVGTGANVLTF; CDR3nt: TGTGCCAGCAGCGTAGGGACAGGGGCCAACGTCCTGACTTTC
abundance: many; v_gene: TRBV7-9; d_gene: .; j_gene: TRBJ2-1; CDR3aa: CASSPTGAKGVYNEQFF; CDR3nt: TGTGCCAGCAGCCCCACTGGGGCCAAGGGGGTCTACAATGAGCAGTTCTTC
abundance: .; v_gene: TRBV15; d_gene: .; j_gene: TRBJ2-6; CDR3aa: CATGQGGSFSGANVLTF; CDR3nt: TGTGCCACCGGTCAGGGGGGAAGTTTCTCTGGGGCCAACGTCCTGACTTTC
abundance: .; v_gene: TRBV29-1; d_gene: .; j_gene: TRBJ1-1; CDR3aa: CSVELGETEAFF; CDR3nt: TGCAGCGTTGAATTGGGAGAGACTGAAGCTTTCTTT
abundance: .; v_gene: TRBV7-9; d_gene: TRBD2; j_gene: TRBJ2-3; CDR3aa: CASSANLLAGSLTDTQYF; CDR3nt: TGTGCCAGCAGCGCGAACTTACTAGCGGGGAGTCTCACAGATACGCAGTATTTT
abundance: .; v_gene: TRBV28; d_gene: TRBD1; j_gene: TRBJ2-2; CDR3aa: CASRPGQGLGELFF; CDR3nt: TGTGCCAGCAGACCGGGACAGGGTCTCGGGGAGCTGTTTTTT
abundance: few; v_gene: TRBV7-8; d_gene: TRBD2; j_gene: TRBJ2-1; CDR3aa: CASSWGLAYYNEQFF; CDR3nt: TGTGCCAGCAGCTGGGGACTAGCCTACTACAATGAGCAGTTCTTC
abundance: .; v_gene: TRBV11-2; d_gene: TRBD1; j_gene: TRBJ2-7; CDR3aa: CASSLVPGQGSYF; CDR3nt: TGTGCCAGCAGCTTAGTCCCTGGACAGGGCTCGTACTTC
abundance: few; v_gene: TRBV7-9; d_gene: .; j_gene: TRBJ2-3; CDR3aa: CASSFPRQLDTQYF; CDR3nt: TGTGCCAGCAGCTTCCCCCGGCAGCTGGATACGCAGTATTTT
abundance: few; v_gene: TRBV7-6; d_gene: .; j_gene: TRBJ2-1; CDR3aa: CASSLKEGNEQFF; CDR3nt: TGTGCCAGCAGCTTAAAGGAGGGGAATGAGCAGTTCTTC
abundance: few; v_gene: TRBV7-6; d_gene: .; j_gene: TRBJ2-7; CDR3aa: CASSSAGPSYEQYF; CDR3nt: TGTGCCAGCAGCTCCGCGGGCCCCTCCTACGAGCAGTACTTC
abundance: .; v_gene: TRBV2; d_gene: .; j_gene: TRBJ2-3; CDR3aa: CASSEMEEITDTQYF; CDR3nt: TGTGCCAGCAGTGAAATGGAGGAAATCACAGATACGCAGTATTTT
abundance: .; v_gene: TRBV6-1; d_gene: .; j_gene: TRBJ1-1; CDR3aa: CASSVTENTEAFF; CDR3nt: TGTGCCAGCAGTGTGACTGAGAACACTGAAGCTTTCTTT
abundance: few; v_gene: TRBV15; d_gene: .; j_gene: TRBJ1-5; CDR3aa: CATSRVRGLGQPQHF; CDR3nt: TGTGCCACCAGCAGAGTTCGGGGGCTAGGTCAGCCCCAGCATTTT
abundance: many; v_gene: TRBV24-1; d_gene: .; j_gene: TRBJ2-1; CDR3aa: CATSVGRVSEQFF; CDR3nt: TGTGCCACCAGTGTTGGCAGGGTCAGTGAGCAGTTCTTC
abundance: .; v_gene: TRBV6-5; d_gene: .; j_gene: TRBJ1-5; CDR3aa: CASAAGPLRQPQHF; CDR3nt: TGTGCCAGCGCCGCGGGCCCCCTCAGACAGCCCCAGCATTTT
abundance: many; v_gene: TRBV6-5; d_gene: .; j_gene: TRBJ2-7; CDR3aa: CASSYAGPSSEQYF; CDR3nt: TGTGCCAGCAGTTACGCCGGGCCCTCCAGCGAGCAGTACTTC
abundance: .; v_gene: TRBV10-2; d_gene: .; j_gene: TRBJ1-6; CDR3aa: CASSPGFSYNSPLHF; CDR3nt: TGCGCCAGCAGTCCAGGGTTCTCCTATAATTCACCCCTCCACTTT
abundance: many; v_gene: TRBV18; d_gene: TRBD1; j_gene: TRBJ2-5; CDR3aa: CASSPRDRKGETQYF; CDR3nt: TGTGCCAGCTCACCACGGGACAGGAAGGGGGAGACCCAGTACTTC
abundance: few; v_gene: TRBV4-3; d_gene: TRBD1; j_gene: TRBJ2-5; CDR3aa: CASSQDPGQGPETQYF; CDR3nt: TGCGCCAGCAGCCAAGACCCGGGACAGGGGCCGGAGACCCAGTACTTC
abundance: few; v_gene: TRBV5-6; d_gene: TRBD1; j_gene: TRBJ1-1; CDR3aa: CASSFRTGVTEAFF; CDR3nt: TGTGCCAGCAGCTTTAGAACAGGGGTCACTGAAGCTTTCTTT
abundance: few; v_gene: TRBV4-2; d_gene: .; j_gene: TRBJ2-3; CDR3aa: CASSQEGGGVDTQYF; CDR3nt: TGTGCCAGCAGCCAAGAAGGGGGGGGCGTAGATACGCAGTATTTT
abundance: few; v_gene: TRBV5-6; d_gene: .; j_gene: TRBJ2-5; CDR3aa: CASSIGTGAGELQETQYF; CDR3nt: TGTGCCAGCTCGATCGGAACGGGGGCGGGGGAACTTCAAGAGACCCAGTACTTC
abundance: .; v_gene: TRBV11-2; d_gene: .; j_gene: TRBJ2-1; CDR3aa: CASSPAPGGPGNEQFF; CDR3nt: TGTGCCAGCAGCCCGGCCCCGGGGGGCCCGGGCAATGAGCAGTTCTTC
abundance: .; v_gene: TRBV7-2; d_gene: TRBD1; j_gene: TRBJ1-5; CDR3aa: CASSLSGGPGQPQHF; CDR3nt: TGTGCCAGCAGCTTATCAGGGGGGCCTGGTCAGCCCCAGCATTTT
abundance: .; v_gene: TRBV7-6; d_gene: .; j_gene: TRBJ2-5; CDR3aa: CASSPTWRGRLETQYF; CDR3nt: TGTGCCAGCAGCCCCACTTGGCGGGGACGCTTGGAGACCCAGTACTTC
abundance: .; v_gene: TRBV12-5; d_gene: .; j_gene: TRBJ2-1; CDR3aa: CASGLVLGNEQFF; CDR3nt: TGTGCTAGTGGTTTGGTACTCGGTAATGAGCAGTTCTTC
abundance: .; v_gene: TRBV9; d_gene: .; j_gene: TRBJ1-1; CDR3aa: CASSVGTENTEAFF; CDR3nt: TGTGCCAGCAGCGTAGGGACAGAAAACACTGAAGCTTTCTTT
abundance: few; v_gene: TRBV7-9; d_gene: .; j_gene: TRBJ2-1; CDR3aa: CASSLVVQGGSYNEQFF; CDR3nt: TGTGCCAGCAGCTTAGTCGTGCAGGGCGGGTCCTACAATGAGCAGTTCTTC
abundance: few; v_gene: TRBV7-3; d_gene: .; j_gene: TRBJ2-1; CDR3aa: CASSLSPTDYWNEQFF; CDR3nt: TGTGCCAGCAGCTTAAGTCCCACCGACTATTGGAATGAGCAGTTCTTC
abundance: few; v_gene: TRBV3-1; d_gene: TRBD1; j_gene: TRBJ2-2; CDR3aa: CASSRTGGLMAGELFF; CDR3nt: TGTGCCAGCAGCCGAACAGGGGGCCTAATGGCCGGGGAGCTGTTTTTT
abundance: .; v_gene: TRBV15; d_gene: .; j_gene: TRBJ2-3; CDR3aa: CATRAGAVGTDTQYF; CDR3nt: TGTGCCACCCGCGCGGGGGCAGTAGGCACAGATACGCAGTATTTT
abundance: .; v_gene: TRBV7-9; d_gene: TRBD1; j_gene: TRBJ2-5; CDR3aa: CASSRRDSPIMSQYF; CDR3nt: TGTGCCAGCAGCAGACGGGACAGCCCGATTATGTCCCAGTACTTC
abundance: .; v_gene: TRBV10-2; d_gene: TRBD1; j_gene: TRBJ2-5; CDR3aa: CASSEPYRDRPPTQYF; CDR3nt: TGCGCCAGCAGTGAACCCTACCGGGACAGGCCCCCAACCCAGTACTTC
abundance: few; v_gene: TRBV6-4; d_gene: .; j_gene: TRBJ2-2; CDR3aa: CASSPANTGELFF; CDR3nt: TGTGCCAGCAGTCCTGCGAACACCGGGGAGCTGTTTTTT
abundance: .; v_gene: TRBV11-2; d_gene: .; j_gene: TRBJ2-5; CDR3aa: CASSATEGQQETQYF; CDR3nt: TGTGCCAGCAGCGCAACCGAGGGGCAGCAAGAGACCCAGTACTTC
abundance: few; v_gene: TRBV9; d_gene: TRBD2; j_gene: TRBJ2-5; CDR3aa: CASSAPIAGGTAETQYF; CDR3nt: TGTGCCAGCAGCGCACCCATAGCGGGGGGGACGGCAGAGACCCAGTACTTC
abundance: .; v_gene: TRBV30; d_gene: .; j_gene: TRBJ1-1; CDR3aa: CAWYLGVGNTEAFF; CDR3nt: TGTGCCTGGTATCTAGGGGTAGGGAACACTGAAGCTTTCTTT
abundance: .; v_gene: TRBV20-1; d_gene: TRBD2; j_gene: TRBJ2-3; CDR3aa: CSPLASSTDTQYF; CDR3nt: TGCAGTCCACTAGCGTCGAGCACAGATACGCAGTATTTT
abundance: few; v_gene: TRBV12-3/TRBV12-4; d_gene: .; j_gene: TRBJ1-5; CDR3aa: CASRFGGQPQHF; CDR3nt: TGTGCCAGCAGGTTCGGTGGTCAGCCCCAGCATTTT
abundance: many; v_gene: TRBV27; d_gene: .; j_gene: TRBJ1-2; CDR3aa: CASSLYGGGYTF; CDR3nt: TGTGCCAGCAGTTTATACGGGGGCGGCTACACCTTC
abundance: .; v_gene: TRBV20-1; d_gene: .; j_gene: TRBJ2-1; CDR3aa: CSASGGLNNEQFF; CDR3nt: TGCAGTGCTAGCGGGGGGCTTAACAATGAGCAGTTCTTC
abundance: few; v_gene: TRBV6-2/TRBV6-3; d_gene: TRBD2; j_gene: TRBJ2-1; CDR3aa: CASSYRSGGVYNEQFF; CDR3nt: TGTGCCAGCAGTTACAGGAGCGGGGGGGTATACAATGAGCAGTTCTTC
abundance: few; v_gene: TRBV27; d_gene: .; j_gene: TRBJ2-7; CDR3aa: CASSLSRSHEQYF; CDR3nt: TGTGCCAGCAGTTTATCTCGGTCCCACGAGCAGTACTTC